This TCR beta chain was captured in a study of T cell responses to AZD1222 COVID-19 vaccine. Study summary: Whether given at about 4 or about 12 weeks, second doses were pooled. Study-wide findings and caveats: At 160-218 and 743-854, vaccine-associated CD4 TCRs were dominant, and they spanned spike. The repertoires were collected only after the peak T cell response.

V shed 2 bases, J shed 12 bases, and the junction held 8 bases outside the gene matches. The CDR3 spans 15 residues. In germline, CDR1 is SGHVS, CDR2 FNYEAQ. Profiled with immunoSEQ multiplex PCR; TCRdb holds only in-frame clones, not every one. The sample consists of 90,000 to 150,000 clones, approximately 88% of them appearing once. Points on this clone: The antigen remains unidentified.

The specimen was peripheral blood, collected on day 0 of AZD1222 vaccination. The sequence was collected from an adult in good health. The chain couples TRBV7-6 to TRBJ2-1; TRBD2 agrees at 12 bases. CDR3 region: CASSLPRTSGAVQFF. The CDR3 nucleotides are TGTGCCAGCAGCTTACCCCGGACTAGCGGGGCAGTGCAGTTCTTC.